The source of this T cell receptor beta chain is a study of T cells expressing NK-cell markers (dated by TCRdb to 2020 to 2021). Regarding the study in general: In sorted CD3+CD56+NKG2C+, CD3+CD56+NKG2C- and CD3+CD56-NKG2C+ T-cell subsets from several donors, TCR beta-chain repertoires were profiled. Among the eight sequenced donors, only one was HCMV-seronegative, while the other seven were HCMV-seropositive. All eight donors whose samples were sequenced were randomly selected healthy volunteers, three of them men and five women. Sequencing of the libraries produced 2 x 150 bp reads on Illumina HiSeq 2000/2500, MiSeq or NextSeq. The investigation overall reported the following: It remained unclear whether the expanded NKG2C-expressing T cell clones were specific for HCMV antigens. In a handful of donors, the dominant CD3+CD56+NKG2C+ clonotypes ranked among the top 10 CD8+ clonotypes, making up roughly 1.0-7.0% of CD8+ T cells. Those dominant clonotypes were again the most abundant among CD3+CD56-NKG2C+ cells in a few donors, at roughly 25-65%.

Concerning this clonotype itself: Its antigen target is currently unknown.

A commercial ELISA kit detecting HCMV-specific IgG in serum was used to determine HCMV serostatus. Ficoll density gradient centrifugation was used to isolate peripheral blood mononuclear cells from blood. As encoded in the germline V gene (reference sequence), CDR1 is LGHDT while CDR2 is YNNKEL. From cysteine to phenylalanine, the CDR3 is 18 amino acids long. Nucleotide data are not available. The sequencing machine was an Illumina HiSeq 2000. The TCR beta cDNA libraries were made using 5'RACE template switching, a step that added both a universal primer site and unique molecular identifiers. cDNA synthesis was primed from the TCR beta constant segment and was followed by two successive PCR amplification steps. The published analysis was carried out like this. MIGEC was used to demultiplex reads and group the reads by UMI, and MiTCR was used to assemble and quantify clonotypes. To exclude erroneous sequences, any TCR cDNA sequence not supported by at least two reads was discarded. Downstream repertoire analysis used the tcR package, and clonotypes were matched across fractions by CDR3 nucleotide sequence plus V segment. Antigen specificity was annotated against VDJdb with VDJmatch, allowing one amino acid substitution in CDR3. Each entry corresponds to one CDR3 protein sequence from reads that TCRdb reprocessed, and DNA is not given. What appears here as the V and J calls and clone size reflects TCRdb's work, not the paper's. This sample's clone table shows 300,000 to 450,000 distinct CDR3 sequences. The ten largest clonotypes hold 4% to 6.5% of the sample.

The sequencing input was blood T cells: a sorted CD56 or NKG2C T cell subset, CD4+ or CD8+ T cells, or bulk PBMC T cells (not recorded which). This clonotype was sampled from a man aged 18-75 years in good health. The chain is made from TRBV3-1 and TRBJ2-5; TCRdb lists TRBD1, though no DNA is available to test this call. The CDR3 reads CASSPRQGGRGYQETQYF.